The clone carrying this T cell receptor beta chain was detected only once. Normal lung was sampled as far from the tumour as possible, at least 3 cm. V gave up 5 bases and J gave up 5 bases; unmatched junction bases: 3. Per germline, CDR1 LGHNA and CDR2 YNFKEQ. The CDR3 length is 12 residues. This sample is part of a study of immune cell composition in non-small cell lung cancer. TCRdb's copy holds only in-frame clones and misses some; the assay was immunoSEQ multiplex PCR. The table records 15,000 or so clones, 70% to 80% of them present only once. These records were also assigned to another study, of CD4 T cells in lung cancer. That study adds: Prior treatments included platinum chemotherapy, and some patients had nivolumab or pembrolizumab.

The sequence was obtained from a human donor with non-small cell lung cancer. V usage is TRBV4-2 and J usage is TRBJ2-7, with TRBD2 matching over 7 bases. Sequencing was carried out using non-adjacent lung tissue. The CDR3 is CASSLRGNEQYF. DNA of the CDR3: TGTGCCAGCAGCTTGCGGGGGAACGAGCAGTACTTC.